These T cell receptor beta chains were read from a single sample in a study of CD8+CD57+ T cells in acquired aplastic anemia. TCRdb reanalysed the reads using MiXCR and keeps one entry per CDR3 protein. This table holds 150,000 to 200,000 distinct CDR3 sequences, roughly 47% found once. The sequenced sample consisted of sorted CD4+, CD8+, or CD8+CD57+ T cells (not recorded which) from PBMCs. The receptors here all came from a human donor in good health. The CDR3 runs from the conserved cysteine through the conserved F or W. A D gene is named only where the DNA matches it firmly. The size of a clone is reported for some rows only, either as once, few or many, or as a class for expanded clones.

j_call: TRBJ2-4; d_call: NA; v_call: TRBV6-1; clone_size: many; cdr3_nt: TGTGCCAGCAGGACAGGTCGGGGGGCGCGGGGAAACATTCAGTACTTC; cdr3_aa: CASRTGRGARGNIQYF
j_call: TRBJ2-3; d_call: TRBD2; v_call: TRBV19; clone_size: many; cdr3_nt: TGTGCCAGTAGTCCTAGCGGGAACACAGATACGCAGTATTTT; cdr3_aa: CASSPSGNTDTQYF
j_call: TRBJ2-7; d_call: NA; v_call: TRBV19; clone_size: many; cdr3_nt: TGTGCCAGTAGTATCAATAATAAAAGGTGGCAGAGTTACGAGCAGTACTTC; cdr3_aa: CASSINNKRWQSYEQYF
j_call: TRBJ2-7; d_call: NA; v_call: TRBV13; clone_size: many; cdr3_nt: TGTGCCAGCAGCTTCGGCAGGGGTGGCTACGAGCAGTACTTC; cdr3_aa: CASSFGRGGYEQYF
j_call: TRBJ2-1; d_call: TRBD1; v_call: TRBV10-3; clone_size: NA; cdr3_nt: TGTGCCACGCTGCGACAGGGACGGTACAATGAGCAGTTCTTC; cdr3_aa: CATLRQGRYNEQFF
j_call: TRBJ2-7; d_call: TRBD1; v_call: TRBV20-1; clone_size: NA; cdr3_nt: TGCAGTGCCCGGACAGGATCCTACGAGCAGTACTTC; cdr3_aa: CSARTGSYEQYF
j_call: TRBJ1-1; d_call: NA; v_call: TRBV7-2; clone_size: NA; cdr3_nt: TGTGCCAGCGGACCCGGGGCGAACACTGAAGCTTTCTTT; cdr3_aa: CASGPGANTEAFF
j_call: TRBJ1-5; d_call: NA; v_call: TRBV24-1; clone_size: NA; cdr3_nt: TGTGCCACCAGTGATTTAGGAACTCAGCCCCAGCATTTT; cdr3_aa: CATSDLGTQPQHF
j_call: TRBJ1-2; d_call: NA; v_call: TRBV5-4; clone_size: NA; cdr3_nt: TGTGCCAGCAGCCCCCGGGATAACTATGGCTACACCTTC; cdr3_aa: CASSPRDNYGYTF
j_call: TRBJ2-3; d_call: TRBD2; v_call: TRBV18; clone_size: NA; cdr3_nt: TGTGCCAGCTCACGGGGACTAGCGGCGACAGATACGCATTATTTT; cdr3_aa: CASSRGLAATDTHYF
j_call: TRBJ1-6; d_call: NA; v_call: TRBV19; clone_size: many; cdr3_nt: TGTGCCAGTAGTACCCTGACAGGCACCTATAATTCACCCCTCCACTTT; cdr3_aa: CASSTLTGTYNSPLHF
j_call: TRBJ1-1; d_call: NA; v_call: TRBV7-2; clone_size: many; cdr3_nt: TGTGCCAGCAGCCCAGGGATCTCTGAAGCTTTCTTT; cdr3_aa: CASSPGISEAFF
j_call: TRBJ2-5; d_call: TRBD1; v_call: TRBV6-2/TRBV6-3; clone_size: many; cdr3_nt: TGTGCCAGCACCATGGGACGGGACAGCCTACAAGAGACCCAGTACTTC; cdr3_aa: CASTMGRDSLQETQYF
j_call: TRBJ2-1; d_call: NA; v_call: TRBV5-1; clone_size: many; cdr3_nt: TGCGCCAGCAGCCCCCCTAAGAAGCACAATGAGCAGTTCTTC; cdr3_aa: CASSPPKKHNEQFF
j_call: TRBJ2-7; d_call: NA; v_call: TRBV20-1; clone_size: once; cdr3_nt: TGCAGTGCTAGAGGTCGAGGGTACGAGCAGTACTTC; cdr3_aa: CSARGRGYEQYF
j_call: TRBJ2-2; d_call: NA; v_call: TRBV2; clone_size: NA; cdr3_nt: TGTGCCAGCAAAGGGGTCCAGGGAAGAACCGGGGAGCTGTTTTTT; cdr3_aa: CASKGVQGRTGELFF
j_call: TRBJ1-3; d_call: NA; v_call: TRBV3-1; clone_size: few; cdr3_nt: TGTGCCAGCAGCCAACCTCGGCCCTCTGGAAACACCATATATTTT; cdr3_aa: CASSQPRPSGNTIYF
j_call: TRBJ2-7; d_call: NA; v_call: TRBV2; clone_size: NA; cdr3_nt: TGTGCCAGCATCAAGGCCTCCTACGAGCAGTACTTC; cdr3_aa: CASIKASYEQYF
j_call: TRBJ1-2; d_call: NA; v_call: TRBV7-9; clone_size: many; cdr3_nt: TGTGCCAGCAGCCTCCGAGGACAGTATAACTATGGCTACACCTTC; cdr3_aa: CASSLRGQYNYGYTF
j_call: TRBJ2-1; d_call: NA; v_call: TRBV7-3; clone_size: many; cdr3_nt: TGTGCCAGCAGCTTATCTTGGGGACCCTCCAATGAGCAGTTCTTC; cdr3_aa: CASSLSWGPSNEQFF
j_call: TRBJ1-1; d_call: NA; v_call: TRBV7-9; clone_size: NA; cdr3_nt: TGTGCCAGCAGCCGGGACGGAAATGAAGCTTTCTTT; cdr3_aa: CASSRDGNEAFF
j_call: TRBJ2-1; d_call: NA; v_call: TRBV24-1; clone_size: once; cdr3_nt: TGTGCCACCAGTCTAACAGGCGATGAGCAGTTCTTC; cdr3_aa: CATSLTGDEQFF
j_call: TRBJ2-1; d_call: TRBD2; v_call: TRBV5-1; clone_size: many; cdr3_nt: TGCGCCAGCAGCACACTAACAGCGGGGCCTTACAATGAGCAGTTCTTC; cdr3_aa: CASSTLTAGPYNEQFF